This is a list of T cell receptor beta chains from one sample in a study of blood T cell repertoires in COVID-19. The assay was immunoSEQ multiplex PCR, and TCRdb's table has in-frame clones only and misses some. The data contain 65,000 to 95,000 clones, about nine tenths of them singletons. Material for sequencing was peripheral blood. The receptor set was obtained from a man aged 50 to 60 with COVID-19, enrolled during active disease. CDR3s include the opening cysteine and the closing phenylalanine or tryptophan. Fields, in order: clone size, J gene, V gene, D gene, CDR3 protein, CDR3 DNA. A D gene is named only where the DNA matches it firmly. Size is stated for part of the rows, as once, few or many counts, or as a class when the clone is expanded.

clone size: few; J gene: TRBJ2-7; V gene: TRBV19; D gene: TRBD1; CDR3 protein: CASSGWTGDSYEQYF; CDR3 DNA: TGTGCCAGTAGTGGCTGGACAGGGGACTCCTACGAGCAGTACTTC
clone size: -; J gene: TRBJ1-1; V gene: TRBV27; D gene: -; CDR3 protein: CASSSRGGGFGGNTEAFF; CDR3 DNA: TGTGCCAGCAGTTCAAGGGGCGGAGGGTTTGGCGGGAACACTGAAGCTTTCTTT
clone size: few; J gene: TRBJ1-1; V gene: TRBV30; D gene: -; CDR3 protein: CAWSRDPNTEAFF; CDR3 DNA: TGTGCCTGGAGTCGGGATCCCAACACTGAAGCTTTCTTT
clone size: -; J gene: TRBJ2-1; V gene: TRBV10-1; D gene: TRBD2; CDR3 protein: CASRGQEPKREGLYNEQFF; CDR3 DNA: TGCGCCAGCAGGGGACAGGAGCCCAAGCGGGAGGGCCTATATAATGAGCAGTTCTTC
clone size: -; J gene: TRBJ2-1; V gene: TRBV27; D gene: TRBD2; CDR3 protein: CASGAVAGAREQFF; CDR3 DNA: TGTGCCAGCGGAGCCGTAGCGGGAGCCCGTGAGCAGTTCTTC
clone size: -; J gene: TRBJ2-7; V gene: TRBV7-3; D gene: -; CDR3 protein: CASSHPDRPYEQYF; CDR3 DNA: TGTGCCAGCAGCCACCCGGACAGACCCTACGAGCAGTACTTC
clone size: few; J gene: TRBJ2-1; V gene: TRBV3-1/TRBV3-2; D gene: -; CDR3 protein: CASSLLGNEQFF; CDR3 DNA: TGTGCCAGCAGCCTACTAGGGAATGAGCAGTTCTTC
clone size: -; J gene: TRBJ2-2; V gene: TRBV15; D gene: -; CDR3 protein: CATSRDLNTGELFF; CDR3 DNA: TGTGCCACCAGCAGAGATTTAAACACCGGGGAGCTGTTTTTT
clone size: -; J gene: TRBJ2-1; V gene: TRBV6-2/TRBV6-3; D gene: TRBD2; CDR3 protein: CASSSKGLAANEQFF; CDR3 DNA: TGTGCCAGCAGTTCCAAGGGACTAGCGGCAAATGAGCAGTTCTTC
clone size: -; J gene: TRBJ2-2; V gene: TRBV9; D gene: -; CDR3 protein: CASNPRGAANTGELFF; CDR3 DNA: TGTGCCAGCAACCCTCGGGGGGCCGCGAACACCGGGGAGCTGTTTTTT
clone size: -; J gene: TRBJ2-1; V gene: TRBV7-3; D gene: TRBD1; CDR3 protein: CASSLTRQGEQFF; CDR3 DNA: TGTGCCAGCAGCTTAACAAGACAGGGTGAGCAGTTCTTC
clone size: -; J gene: TRBJ2-3; V gene: TRBV19; D gene: -; CDR3 protein: CASSMGRDKSTDTQYF; CDR3 DNA: TGTGCCAGTAGTATGGGGAGGGACAAAAGCACAGATACGCAGTATTTT
clone size: -; J gene: TRBJ1-5; V gene: TRBV19; D gene: TRBD1; CDR3 protein: CASSLDRGSNQPQHF; CDR3 DNA: TGTGCCAGTAGTCTCGACAGGGGAAGCAATCAGCCCCAGCATTTT
clone size: -; J gene: TRBJ2-7; V gene: TRBV7-2; D gene: TRBD2; CDR3 protein: CASSLAISGSYEQYF; CDR3 DNA: TGTGCCAGCAGCTTAGCGATTAGCGGGAGCTACGAGCAGTACTTC
clone size: -; J gene: TRBJ2-5; V gene: TRBV3-1/TRBV3-2; D gene: TRBD2; CDR3 protein: CASSQDLGLAGTQYF; CDR3 DNA: TGTGCCAGCAGCCAAGATTTAGGACTAGCGGGGACCCAGTACTTC
clone size: -; J gene: TRBJ2-7; V gene: TRBV28; D gene: TRBD2; CDR3 protein: CASSWGAGGREQYF; CDR3 DNA: TGTGCCAGCAGTTGGGGCGCGGGGGGGAGAGAGCAGTACTTC
clone size: -; J gene: TRBJ2-2; V gene: TRBV11-2; D gene: -; CDR3 protein: CASSLRGSRHSEKLFF; CDR3 DNA: TGTGCCAGCAGCTTAAGGGGGAGCCGGCATTCGGAGAAGCTGTTTTTT